These T cell receptor beta chains were read from a single sample in a study of cytomegalovirus exposure and HLA in healthy donors. The protocol was immunoSEQ multiplex PCR, while the TCRdb copy is restricted to in-frame clones and leaves out a portion. The table lists about 50,000 clones. Sample: PBMCs. Source of these receptors: a woman aged 60-70 years in good health and CMV-seropositive. Each CDR3 is given with its conserved first and last residue. Fields, in order: J gene, V gene, D gene, CDR3 DNA, CDR3 protein. D genes are given only for firm matches.

J gene: TRBJ2-5
V gene: TRBV6-5
D gene: TRBD2
CDR3 DNA: TGTGCCAGCAGTTTTACTAGCGGAGAGACCCAGTACTTC
CDR3 protein: CASSFTSGETQYF

J gene: TRBJ2-7
V gene: TRBV28
D gene: .
CDR3 DNA: TGTGCCAGCAGCTACATTATCGCAGGGGAAGGGGCCTACGAGCAGTACTTC
CDR3 protein: CASSYIIAGEGAYEQYF

J gene: TRBJ2-2
V gene: TRBV5-1
D gene: TRBD2
CDR3 DNA: TGCGCCAGCAGCTTGATCTCCCCTTCTACTAGCGGGGGAGTCGGGGGGCTGTTTTTT
CDR3 protein: CASSLISPSTSGGVGGLFF

J gene: TRBJ2-1
V gene: TRBV4-1
D gene: TRBD1
CDR3 DNA: TGCGCCAGCAGCCGATTGAATGACAGGGGGAACTACAATGAGCAGTTCTTC
CDR3 protein: CASSRLNDRGNYNEQFF

J gene: TRBJ1-1
V gene: TRBV19
D gene: TRBD1
CDR3 DNA: TGTGCCAGTAGTGTGACAGGGGGAAACACTGAAGCTTTCTTT
CDR3 protein: CASSVTGGNTEAFF

J gene: TRBJ1-1
V gene: TRBV19
D gene: .
CDR3 DNA: TGTGCCAGTAGTGCGCCTACTTTGAACACTGAAGCTTTCTTT
CDR3 protein: CASSAPTLNTEAFF

J gene: TRBJ1-1
V gene: TRBV6-1
D gene: TRBD1
CDR3 DNA: TGTGCCAGCAGTGAGCGGGACAGCCGGGAAGCTTTCTTT
CDR3 protein: CASSERDSREAFF

J gene: TRBJ2-3
V gene: TRBV28
D gene: .
CDR3 DNA: TGTGCCAGCACCCCCTCCAGGGTCACAGATACGCAGTATTTT
CDR3 protein: CASTPSRVTDTQYF

J gene: TRBJ2-7
V gene: TRBV29-1
D gene: TRBD1
CDR3 DNA: TGCAGCGTCGGGACAGGGGAAATCTACGAGCAGTACTTC
CDR3 protein: CSVGTGEIYEQYF

J gene: TRBJ2-5
V gene: TRBV2
D gene: TRBD1
CDR3 DNA: TGTGCCAGCAAATTAGGGACAGGGGCAGGAGAGACCCAGTACTTC
CDR3 protein: CASKLGTGAGETQYF

J gene: TRBJ1-1
V gene: TRBV2
D gene: TRBD1
CDR3 DNA: TGTGCCAGCAGTCCTGACAGGGACACTGAAGCTTTCTTT
CDR3 protein: CASSPDRDTEAFF

J gene: TRBJ1-2
V gene: TRBV7-9
D gene: .
CDR3 DNA: TGTGCCAGCAGCTTAGAACAAAAGGGGCGATATGGCTACACCTTC
CDR3 protein: CASSLEQKGRYGYTF

J gene: TRBJ2-7
V gene: TRBV6-5
D gene: .
CDR3 DNA: TGTGCCAGAAGAGGAACCTACGAGCAGTACTTC
CDR3 protein: CARRGTYEQYF

J gene: TRBJ1-4
V gene: TRBV5-1
D gene: .
CDR3 DNA: TGCGCCAGCAGCTTCGGGCGGGCTAATGAAAAACTGTTTTTT
CDR3 protein: CASSFGRANEKLFF

J gene: TRBJ1-5
V gene: TRBV2
D gene: .
CDR3 DNA: TGTGCCAGCAGTGAACAGGGGTACAATCAGCCCCAGCATTTT
CDR3 protein: CASSEQGYNQPQHF

J gene: TRBJ2-7
V gene: TRBV10-3
D gene: TRBD1
CDR3 DNA: TGTGCCATCAGTGCGGGACAGTACGAGCAGTACTTC
CDR3 protein: CAISAGQYEQYF

J gene: TRBJ1-2
V gene: TRBV7-9
D gene: TRBD1
CDR3 DNA: TGTGCCAGCAGACTTACAGGGGGGCCCGTTTCTAACTATGGCTACACCTTC
CDR3 protein: CASRLTGGPVSNYGYTF

J gene: TRBJ1-5
V gene: TRBV7-2
D gene: .
CDR3 DNA: TGTGCCAGCAGCTTAGCGTGGGCAGATCAGCCCCAGCATTTT
CDR3 protein: CASSLAWADQPQHF

J gene: TRBJ2-7
V gene: TRBV13
D gene: .
CDR3 DNA: TGTGCCAGCAGCTTAGGGGGGGCAGGGATCGACGAGCAGTACTTC
CDR3 protein: CASSLGGAGIDEQYF

J gene: TRBJ2-3
V gene: TRBV9
D gene: TRBD2
CDR3 DNA: TGTGCCAGCAGCGCAGCGGGGCTGAGCACAGATACGCAGTATTTT
CDR3 protein: CASSAAGLSTDTQYF

J gene: TRBJ1-2
V gene: TRBV18
D gene: .
CDR3 DNA: TGTGCCAGCTCCCGGGGAGAGTCAGGCTACACCTTC
CDR3 protein: CASSRGESGYTF

J gene: TRBJ2-2
V gene: TRBV29-1
D gene: .
CDR3 DNA: TGCAGCGTTGAATCGGGGGTACCCACCGGGGAGCTGTTTTTT
CDR3 protein: CSVESGVPTGELFF

J gene: TRBJ2-3
V gene: TRBV18
D gene: .
CDR3 DNA: TGTGCCAGCTCACCAGGAGGCGCAGATACGCAGTATTTT
CDR3 protein: CASSPGGADTQYF

J gene: TRBJ1-2
V gene: TRBV4-1
D gene: .
CDR3 DNA: TGCGCCAGCAGCCAGAGGGTTGTGGCGAACTATGGCTACACCTTC
CDR3 protein: CASSQRVVANYGYTF

J gene: TRBJ2-1
V gene: TRBV10-3
D gene: TRBD1
CDR3 DNA: TGTGCCGTCAGAACGGGACAGAGCTACAATGAGCAGTTCTTC
CDR3 protein: CAVRTGQSYNEQFF

J gene: TRBJ2-7
V gene: TRBV10-3
D gene: .
CDR3 DNA: TGTGCCACCTGGGACATCCGTTACGAGCAGTACTTC
CDR3 protein: CATWDIRYEQYF

J gene: TRBJ1-1
V gene: TRBV7-9
D gene: TRBD1
CDR3 DNA: TGTGCCAGCAGCTCGGACAGGGAGGGGACTGAAGCTTTCTTT
CDR3 protein: CASSSDREGTEAFF